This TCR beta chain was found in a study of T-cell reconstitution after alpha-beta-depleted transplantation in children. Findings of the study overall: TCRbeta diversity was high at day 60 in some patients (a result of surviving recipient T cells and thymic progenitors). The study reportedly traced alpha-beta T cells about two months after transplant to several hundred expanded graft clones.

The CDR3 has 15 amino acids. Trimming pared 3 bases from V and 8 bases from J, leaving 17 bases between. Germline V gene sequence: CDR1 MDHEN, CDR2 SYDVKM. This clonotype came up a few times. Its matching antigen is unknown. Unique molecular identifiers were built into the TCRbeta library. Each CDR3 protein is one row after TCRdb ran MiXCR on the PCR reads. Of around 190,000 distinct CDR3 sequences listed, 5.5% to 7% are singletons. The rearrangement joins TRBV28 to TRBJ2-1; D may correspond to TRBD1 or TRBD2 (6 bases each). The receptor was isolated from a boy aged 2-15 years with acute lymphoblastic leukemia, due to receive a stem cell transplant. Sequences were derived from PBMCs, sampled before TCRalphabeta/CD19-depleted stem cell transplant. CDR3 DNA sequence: TGTGCCAGCAGTTTGGGGGCTGGGGGGCCCGATGAGCAGTTCTTC. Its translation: CASSLGAGGPDEQFF.